This T cell receptor beta chain comes out of a study of T cells in localized non-small cell lung cancer (dated by TCRdb to the early 2020s). Describing the broader study: The study examined T cell repertoires in approximately 240 patients with early-stage NSCLC and compared tumors with uninvolved tumor-adjacent lungs. Of the NSCLC patients, about 130 were male and approximately 97 were female, and the mean age was roughly 61 years. The cohort comprised some 240 treatment-naïve NSCLC patients with resected, localized lung tumors. Overall study results and their limits: Uninvolved tumor-adjacent lung showed the highest T cell clonality, higher than tumor, which suggests more focused antigenic responses in the uninvolved tumor-adjacent lung. Because the study design was exploratory, TCR variables were selected using unadjusted p-values without false-discovery rate correction. Longer overall survival was associated with higher blood T cell density, whereas shorter survival was associated with higher adjacent-lung clonality. Of the top 100 tumor clones, a median of approximately 60 were detected in paired uninvolved adjacent lung; under 35 were also among that lung's top 100. Multi-region tumor sequencing was not performed, so intratumor heterogeneity could not be excluded.

Uninvolved adjacent lung was taken at least 2 cm from the tumor margin and confirmed free of atypia by two independent pathologists. At diagnosis, tumor, uninvolved tumor-adjacent lung and peripheral blood were collected and then preserved as a mix of FFPE and fresh-frozen material. This clone has only a few counts. Its antigen specificity is not known. No quality values exist for individual bases; no much larger clone is one base distant. The immunoSEQ Assay was used to sequence TCR beta CDR3 regions from DNA. Per the original workflow: T cell density was computed as TCR beta template counts normalized to usable DNA estimated by amplifying housekeeping genes. Richness was estimated using the preseqR package, with extrapolation to 400,000 templates for PBMC samples and to 120,000 templates for tissue samples. Clonality was defined by subtracting Pielou's evenness from one. Differential abundance testing on productive amino-acid clonotypes, with a minimum total count of 5 and an alpha of 0.1, was used to identify tissue-enriched TCRs. The Jaccard Index and the Morisita Overlap Index were used to measure how much the repertoires overlapped between compartments. TCR beta CDR3s were clustered by GLIPH together with public tetramer-defined viral CDR3s, and at least three viral sequences plus V-gene enrichment were required for viral motifs. The immuneACCESS repertoire file appears here via TCRdb, limited to in-frame rearrangements. These files lack a portion of the clones; in checked studies, under half of the deficit traces to unresolved V genes, and the cause of the others is not known. That table is the source of V, J and clone size, and D and trimming were worked out from the DNA. The sample has roughly 1,500 clones on record, under 35% of them singletons. The ten top clones hold about an eighth of the sample.

CDR1 is given as MDHEN and CDR2 as SYDVKM, both from the germline V gene. CDR3 length: 14 amino acids, cysteine to phenylalanine. Only the CDR3 portion is preserved as DNA: 42 bases, with reading frame beginning at the first base. V gives up 5 bases and J gives up 3 bases, and the segment between their germline ends measures 14 bases. The receptor's source is a man aged 40 to 70 with stage I lung adenocarcinoma. The sequences come from normal lung tissue next to the tumor, collected before any cancer treatment. The rearrangement combines TRBV28 with TRBJ2-7; D gene: possibly TRBD1, on 6 matching bases. This receptor carries the CDR3 CASSLRGRGYEQYF. Here is the DNA: TGTGCCAGCAGTCTGCGTGGCAGGGGCTACGAGCAGTACTTC.